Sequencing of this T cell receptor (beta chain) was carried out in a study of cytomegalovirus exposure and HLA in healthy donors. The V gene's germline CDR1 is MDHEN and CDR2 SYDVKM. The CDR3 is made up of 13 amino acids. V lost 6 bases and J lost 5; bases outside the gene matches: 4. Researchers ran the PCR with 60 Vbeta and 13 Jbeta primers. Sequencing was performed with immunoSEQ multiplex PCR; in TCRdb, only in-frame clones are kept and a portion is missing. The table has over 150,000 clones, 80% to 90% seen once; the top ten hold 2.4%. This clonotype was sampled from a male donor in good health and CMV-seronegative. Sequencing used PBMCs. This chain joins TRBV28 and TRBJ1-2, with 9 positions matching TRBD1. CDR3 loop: CASRWTGEYGYTF. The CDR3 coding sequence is TGTGCCAGCAGGTGGACAGGGGAATATGGCTACACCTTC.